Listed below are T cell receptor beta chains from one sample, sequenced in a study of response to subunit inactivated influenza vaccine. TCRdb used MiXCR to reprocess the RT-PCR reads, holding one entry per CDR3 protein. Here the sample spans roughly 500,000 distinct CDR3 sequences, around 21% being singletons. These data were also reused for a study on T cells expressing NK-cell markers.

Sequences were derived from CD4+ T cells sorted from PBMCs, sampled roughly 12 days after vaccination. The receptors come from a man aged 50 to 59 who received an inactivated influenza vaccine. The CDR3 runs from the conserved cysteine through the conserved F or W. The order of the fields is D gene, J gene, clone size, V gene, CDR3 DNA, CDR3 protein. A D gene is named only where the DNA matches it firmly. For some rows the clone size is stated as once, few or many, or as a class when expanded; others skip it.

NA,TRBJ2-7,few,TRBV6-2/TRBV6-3,TGTGCCAGCAGTTACTCTGTGGAAACCTACGAGCAGTACTTC,CASSYSVETYEQYF
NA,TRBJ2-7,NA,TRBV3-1,TGTGCCAGCAGCCAAGGAATCCCAGGGACCTCCTACGAGCAGTACTTC,CASSQGIPGTSYEQYF
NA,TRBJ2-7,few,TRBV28,TGTGCCAGCAGTTCTTTTGGGGGCGAGCAGTACTTC,CASSSFGGEQYF
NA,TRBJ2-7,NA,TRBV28,TGTGCCAGCAGGGGAGCATACAGCGGGACATACTACTTC,CASRGAYSGTYYF
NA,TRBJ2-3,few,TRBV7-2,TGTGCCAGCAGCCGATTCACAGATACGCAGTATTTT,CASSRFTDTQYF
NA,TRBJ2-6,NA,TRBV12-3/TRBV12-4,TGTGCCAGCAGCCCTGGGTCCACGGGAGGGGCCAACGTCCTGACTTTC,CASSPGSTGGANVLTF
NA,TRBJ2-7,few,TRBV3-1,TGTGCCAGCAGCCCTTGGGACGGTAAGGAGCAGTACTTC,CASSPWDGKEQYF
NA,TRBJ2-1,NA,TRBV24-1,TGTGCCACCAGTGATAGTATATTGTGGCCCAATGAGCAGTTCTTC,CATSDSILWPNEQFF
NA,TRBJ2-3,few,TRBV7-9,TGTGCCAGCAGCTTAGATCAAGGGACAGATACGCAGTATTTT,CASSLDQGTDTQYF
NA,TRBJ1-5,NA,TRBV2,TGTGCCAGCAGAGGGGACTATAGCAATCAGCCCCAGCATTTT,CASRGDYSNQPQHF
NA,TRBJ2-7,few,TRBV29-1,TGCAGCGTTGTAGGCAGGGCCTTCGACGAGCAGTACTTC,CSVVGRAFDEQYF
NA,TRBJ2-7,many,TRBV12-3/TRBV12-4,TGTGCCAGCAGTAGGGGACCGGAGTACGAGCAGTACTTC,CASSRGPEYEQYF
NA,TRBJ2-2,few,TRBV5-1,TGCGCCAGCACCTTTACACTGTACACCGGGGAGCTGTTTTTT,CASTFTLYTGELFF
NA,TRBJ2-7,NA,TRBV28,TGTGCCAGCAGTACTCCGGGACATAATCCCGAGCAGTACTTC,CASSTPGHNPEQYF
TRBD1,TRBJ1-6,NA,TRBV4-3,TGCGCCAGCAGCCAAGGATCGGCAGGGGGCAATTCACCCCTCCACTTT,CASSQGSAGGNSPLHF
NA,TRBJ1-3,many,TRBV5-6,TGTGCCAGCAGCTTGTTCCGGGGGCCAGACTCTGGAAACACCATATATTTT,CASSLFRGPDSGNTIYF
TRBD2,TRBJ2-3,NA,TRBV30,TGTGCCTGGAGACTAGCGGGGTCGGCAGATACGCAGTATTTT,CAWRLAGSADTQYF
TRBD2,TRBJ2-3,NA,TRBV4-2,TGTGCCAGCCACTTTAGCGGGGACCCCACAGATACGCAGTATTTT,CASHFSGDPTDTQYF
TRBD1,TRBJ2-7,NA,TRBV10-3,TGTGCCATCGGACAGGGCGCGAGAGAGCAGTACTTC,CAIGQGAREQYF
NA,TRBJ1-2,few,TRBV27,TGTGCCAGCAGCTCCAGGGGTTCGGGTGGCTACACCTTC,CASSSRGSGGYTF
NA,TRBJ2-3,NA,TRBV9,TGTGCCAGCAGCGTAGGGTGGGATACAGATACGCAGTATTTT,CASSVGWDTDTQYF
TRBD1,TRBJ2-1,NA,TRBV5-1,TGCGCCAGCAGCGGAACGACAGGGCCCGGCAATGAGCAGTTCTTC,CASSGTTGPGNEQFF
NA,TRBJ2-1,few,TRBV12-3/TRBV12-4,TGTGCCAGCAGTTTAGGTGGAGGAGGGTCTGAGCAGTTCTTC,CASSLGGGGSEQFF
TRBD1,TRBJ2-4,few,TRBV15,TGTGCCACCAGCAGGCCCCGAGGGACAGGAGAAAACATTCAGTACTTC,CATSRPRGTGENIQYF
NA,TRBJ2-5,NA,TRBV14,TGTGCCAGCAGCAATCGGACCCGGGGGGAGACCCAGTACTTC,CASSNRTRGETQYF
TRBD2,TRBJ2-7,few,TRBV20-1,TGCAGTGCTGGCACCTTCGACGGGACTAGCGGGACCTACGAGCAGTACTTC,CSAGTFDGTSGTYEQYF